This T cell receptor (beta chain) was sequenced for a study of cytomegalovirus exposure and HLA in healthy donors. Turning to this clone: Its antigen is not known.

The study ran its PCR with 60 Vbeta and 13 Jbeta primers. Clones were sequenced by immunoSEQ multiplex PCR, and TCRdb holds only the in-frame ones, with some missing. The table shows fewer than 200,000 clones, with more than 75% occurring only once. General study findings and limits: An Asian-associated ancestry cluster reportedly showed fewer N-insertions than the approximately 600-donor mean in a later analysis. Upon later analysis, TCR association rates were observed to vary by HLA locus, being highest for DRB1 and lowest for HLA-C. Three chains linked to CMV were shown in vitro to be specific for CMV antigens.

In germline, CDR1 is LNHDA, CDR2 SQIVND (reference sequence). The CDR3 sequence is 15 residues long. The junction had 10 bases not matched to a gene; V was cut back by 6 bases and J by 4 bases. The clonotype comes from a man between 18 and 35 years old in good health and CMV-seropositive. Source material: PBMCs. The chain links TRBV19 to TRBJ2-7, with TRBD2 identical over 9 bases. CDR3 bases: TGTGCCAGTAGGCCTAGCGGGACTAGTGTTTACGAGCAGTACTTC. Translating gives CASRPSGTSVYEQYF.